This T cell receptor beta chain was captured in a study of blood T cell repertoires in COVID-19. This clone appeared a single time. Some clones are missing from TCRdb's copy, which holds only in-frame ones; the method was immunoSEQ multiplex PCR. The sample includes 200,000 to 300,000 clones, roughly nine tenths of them seen just once. V lost 0 bases and J 6 bases, leaving 13 bases between the germline ends. In germline, CDR1 is SGDLS, CDR2 YYNGEE. The CDR3 is 14 amino acids. The TCR was taken from a man aged 60 to 75 with acute or convalescent COVID-19. The sample taken for sequencing was peripheral blood. The chain is built from TRBV9 and TRBJ2-7; D is uncertain. CDR3: CASSVASPSLEQYF. CDR3 nucleotide sequence: TGTGCCAGCAGCGTAGCGTCCCCCTCCCTCGAGCAGTACTTC.